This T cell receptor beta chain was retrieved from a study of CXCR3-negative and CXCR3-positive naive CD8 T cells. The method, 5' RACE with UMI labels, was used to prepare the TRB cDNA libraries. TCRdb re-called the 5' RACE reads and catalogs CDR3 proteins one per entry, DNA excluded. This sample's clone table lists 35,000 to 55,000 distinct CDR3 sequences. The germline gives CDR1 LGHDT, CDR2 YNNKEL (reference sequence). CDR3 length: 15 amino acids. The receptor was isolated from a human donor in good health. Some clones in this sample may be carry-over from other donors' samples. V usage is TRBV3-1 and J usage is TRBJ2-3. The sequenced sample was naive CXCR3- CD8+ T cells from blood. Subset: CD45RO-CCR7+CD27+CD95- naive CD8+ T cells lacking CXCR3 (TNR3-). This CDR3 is CASSQGFGNADTQYF.